The next 32 T cell receptor beta chains were all read from a single sample in a study of somatic mutations in cytotoxic T cells in rheumatoid arthritis. Sequencing used immunoSEQ multiplex PCR; TCRdb keeps in-frame clones, though not all of them. In the table there are roughly 6,300 clones, around three quarters of which are singletons. Sequencing used CD8+ T cells sorted from blood, obtained at a follow-up visit. These receptors came from a woman aged 70-85 years with rheumatoid arthritis.

The chain recombines TRBV25-1 with TRBJ1-1; a weak D match, TRBD1 (5 bases). CDR3 size: 17 residues. Germline V gives CDR1 MGHDK, CDR2 SYGVNS. The ends were cut back, 5 bases at V and 0 bases at J, with 19 bases in the middle. CDR3 in amino acids: CASSTNLAGWVNTEAFF. The CDR3 DNA is TGTGCCAGCAGTACAAACCTGGCAGGGTGGGTGAACACTGAAGCTTTCTTT. Full variable domain (remainder filled in from reference TRBV25-1 and TRBJ1-1): EADIYQTPRYLVIGTGKKITLECSQTMGHDKMYWYQQDPGMELHLIHYSYGVNSTEKGDLSSESTVSRIRTEHFPLTLESARPSHTSQYLCASSTNLAGWVNTEAFFGQGTRLTVV.

This clone has a single count. The V call is TRBV5-5, the J call TRBJ2-7; D not resolved. There are 14 residues in the CDR3. The germline V and J ends were trimmed by 3 bases and 3 bases, with 13 bases remaining between them. The germline gives CDR1 SGHKS, CDR2 YYEKEE (reference sequence). CDR3 coding DNA: TGTGCCAGCAGCTCGACGGACGCCAACTACGAGCAGTACTTC. Residues: CASSSTDANYEQYF.

The chain employs TRBV7-3 and TRBJ1-5; possibly TRBD1 for D (6 bases). Trimming shortened V by 5 bases and J by 5 bases, and 13 bases separated the two germline ends. This CDR3 has 14 amino acids. Germline values: CDR1 SGHTA, CDR2 FQGTGA. CDR3 sequence: CASSTKGGDQPQHF. The CDR3 coding sequence is TGTGCCAGCAGCACGAAGGGGGGGGATCAGCCCCAGCATTTT.

The J gene is TRBJ1-1, the V gene TRBV5-1, with a possible D match to TRBD1 (6 bases). CDR1 is SGHRS, CDR2 YFSETQ, per germline. Trimming left V 3 bases short and J 5 bases short, with 8 bases between. CDR3 length: 12 amino acids. CDR3 amino acids: CASSSRGTEAFF. The CDR3 bases are TGCGCCAGCAGCTCCAGGGGTACTGAAGCTTTCTTT. Combining the CDR3 with reference TRBV5-1 and TRBJ1-1 gives the whole variable domain KAGVTQTPRYLIKTRGQQVTLSCSPISGHRSVSWYQQTPGQGLQFLFEYFSETQRNKGNFPGRFSGRQFSNSRSEMNVSTLELGDSALYLCASSSRGTEAFFGQGTRLTVV.

The chain recombines TRBV19 with TRBJ1-5; 8 nucleotides align to TRBD1. Germline lookup yields CDR1 LNHDA and CDR2 SQIVND (reference sequence). The J segment lost 3 bases and the V segment lost 3 bases, leaving 7 bases of the junction unmatched. This CDR3 comprises 16 residues. The CDR3 nucleotides are TGTGCCAGTAGTATTTCAGGGGGCGGAAACAATCAGCCCCAGCATTTT. Translated: CASSISGGGNNQPQHF. Complete variable domain (other parts from reference TRBV19 and TRBJ1-5): DGGITQSPKYLFRKEGQNVTLSCEQNLNHDAMYWYRQDPGQGLRLIYYSQIVNDFQKGDIAEGYSVSREKKESFPLTVTSAQKNPTAFYLCASSISGGGNNQPQHFGDGTRLSIL.

V is TRBV11-2 and J is TRBJ2-5; 11 bases align to TRBD2. The V segment lost 1 base and the J segment 1 base; nucleotides outside the gene matches: 2. Germline values: CDR1 SGHAT, CDR2 FQNNGV. This CDR3 has 16 residues. CDR3 bases: TGTGCCAGCAGCTTAGGTAGCGGGAGGGCCCAAGAGACCCAGTACTTC. It yields the protein CASSLGSGRAQETQYF.

The chain carries TRBV4-1 and TRBJ2-1; D possibly corresponds to TRBD2 (5 bases). The CDR3 loop spans 16 amino acids. Germline V gene lookup returns CDR1 MGHRA and CDR2 YSYEKL. V dropped 0 bases and J dropped 7 bases, with 16 bases sitting between them. The CDR3 DNA reads TGCGCCAGCAGCCAAGACCCTAGCCCCGGTAGGAATGAGCAGTTCTTC. Translation: CASSQDPSPGRNEQFF.

The chain is built from TRBV9 and TRBJ2-1; D remains ambiguous. This CDR3 region has 13 residues. Germline CDR1 reads SGDLS; CDR2 reads YYNGEE. The germline V and J ends were trimmed by 0 bases and 4 bases, with 5 bases remaining between them. The CDR3 bases are TGTGCCAGCAGCGTAGGAAAATACAATGAGCAGTTCTTC. Its translation: CASSVGKYNEQFF.

The CDR3 spells CANFPQGTNEKLFF. The CDR3 DNA reads TGCGCCAACTTCCCCCAGGGGACTAATGAAAAACTGTTTTTT. The chain joins TRBV5-1 to TRBJ1-4; tentative D call: TRBD1 (6 bases). The germline CDR1 and CDR2 sequences are SGHRS and YFSETQ. V lost 9 bases and J 2 bases, leaving 14 bases between the germline ends. This CDR3 has 14 residues.

The rearrangement uses TRBV27 and TRBJ2-1; 10 nucleotides agree with TRBD1. The V gene's germline CDR1 is MNHEY and CDR2 SMNVEV (reference sequence). With V trimmed by 5 bases and J by 4 bases, 5 bases remained unmatched. This CDR3 spans 15 amino acids. The CDR3 region has the DNA TGTGCCAGCAGTCCGAAGGGACAGGGGTACAATGAGCAGTTCTTC. Its translation: CASSPKGQGYNEQFF.

J is TRBJ2-3 and V is TRBV23-1, with 11 bases fitting TRBD2. TRBV23-1 is an open reading frame, and its role is uncertain. Trimming cost V 8 bases and J 3 bases; bases outside gene matches: 4. The CDR3 totals 14 residues. CDR3 residues: CASPLAGDTDTQYF. The CDR3 bases are TGCGCCAGCCCACTAGCGGGAGATACAGATACGCAGTATTTT.

This clone was detected only once. The chain employs TRBV13 and TRBJ1-4, with 9 bases matching TRBD1. The J segment lost 6 bases and the V segment lost 4 bases, leaving 9 bases of the junction unmatched. Germline lookup yields CDR1 PRHDT and CDR2 FYEKMQ (reference sequence). The CDR3 totals 16 residues. The CDR3 reads CASSSAVTGGDEKLFF. In nucleotides, the CDR3 is TGTGCCAGCAGCTCCGCCGTGACAGGGGGTGATGAAAAACTGTTTTTT.

The V and J genes are TRBV28 and TRBJ1-5, with no clear D. Trimming shortened V by 9 bases and J by 0 bases, and 15 bases separated the two germline ends. CDR3 length: 15 residues. CDR1 is MDHEN and CDR2 is SYDVKM in the germline V gene. The CDR3 DNA sequence: TGTGCCAGTAGGTCCAGGAGCTATAGCAATCAGCCCCAGCATTTT. Translated: CASRSRSYSNQPQHF. Combining the CDR3 with reference TRBV28 and TRBJ1-5 gives the whole variable domain DVKVTQSSRYLVKRTGEKVFLECVQDMDHENMFWYRQDPGLGLRLIYFSYDVKMKEKGDIPEGYSVSREKKERFSLILESASTNQTSMYLCASRSRSYSNQPQHFGDGTRLSIL.

The V and J genes are TRBV15 and TRBJ1-2, with TRBD1 as a possible D gene (5 bases). The CDR3 has 14 residues. CDR1 is LNHNV and CDR2 is YYDKDF in the germline V gene (reference sequence). The V end lost 0 bases, the J end lost 5 bases, and 10 bases lay between the germline ends. The CDR3 loop is CATSRDLAGYGYTF. CDR3 nucleotides: TGTGCCACCAGCAGAGATTTGGCAGGGTATGGCTACACCTTC.

The chain combines TRBV4-1 with TRBJ2-7, with D perhaps TRBD1 (6 bases). This CDR3 has 14 amino acids. The V and J ends lost 3 bases and 0 bases respectively, with 9 bases between them. Germline loops: CDR1 MGHRA, CDR2 YSYEKL. CDR3 nucleotide sequence: TGCGCCAGCAGCCACGACAGGAGCTCCTACGAGCAGTACTTC. Amino acids: CASSHDRSSYEQYF.

A single count supports this clone. The rearrangement uses TRBV5-4 and TRBJ2-2; possible D gene TRBD1, 6 bases. Trimming took 0 bases from V and 6 from J, leaving 12 bases between them. The CDR3 has 15 amino acids. In germline, CDR1 is SGHNT, CDR2 YYREEE (reference sequence). This CDR3 is CASSLAAQGPGELFF. For the CDR3, the DNA is TGTGCCAGCAGCTTGGCCGCACAGGGTCCCGGGGAGCTGTTTTTT.

The J gene is TRBJ2-7, the V gene TRBV5-8; D ambiguous. The germline gives CDR1 SGHTS, CDR2 YDEGEE. The CDR3 sequence is 12 residues long. Trimming stripped 0 bases from V and 2 bases from J, with 3 bases between. The CDR3 loop reads CASSLVAYEQYF. The CDR3 nucleotides are TGTGCCAGCAGCTTGGTTGCCTACGAGCAGTACTTC.

The chain recombines TRBV11-2 with TRBJ1-1; D uncertain. V was cut by 2 bases and J by 1 base, with 2 bases left in between. This CDR3 region has 12 residues. In germline, CDR1 is SGHAT, CDR2 FQNNGV. CDR3 sequence: CASSLKNTEAFF. In DNA form, the CDR3 reads TGTGCCAGCAGCTTAAAGAACACTGAAGCTTTCTTT. The whole variable domain, filled in from reference TRBV11-2 and TRBJ1-1, reads EAGVAQSPRYKIIEKRQSVAFWCNPISGHATLYWYQQILGQGPKLLIQFQNNGVVDDSQLPKDRFSAERLKGVDSTLKIQPAKLEDSAVYLCASSLKNTEAFFGQGTRLTVV.

The chain combines TRBV5-6 with TRBJ2-3, with D unresolved. The length of the CDR3 is 15 residues. The germline V gene encodes CDR1 SGHDT and CDR2 YYEEEE. Trimming took off 4 bases at V and 0 bases at J, with 12 bases between the two ends. CDR3 region: CASSQISTSTDTQYF. In DNA form, the CDR3 reads TGTGCCAGCAGCCAAATCTCGACTAGCACAGATACGCAGTATTTT.

The chain joins TRBV27 to TRBJ1-2, with no clear D. Trimming pared 2 bases from V and 4 bases from J, leaving 14 bases between. Germline values: CDR1 MNHEY, CDR2 SMNVEV (reference sequence). This CDR3 comprises 15 residues. The CDR3 sequence: CASSLILGSSYGYTF. CDR3 DNA sequence: TGTGCCAGCAGTTTAATTCTGGGGTCGAGCTATGGCTACACCTTC.

The V and J genes are TRBV28 and TRBJ2-7; 12 nucleotides agree with TRBD1. Trimming cost V 4 bases and J 6 bases; bases outside gene matches: 4. Germline V gene sequence: CDR1 MDHEN, CDR2 SYDVKM. The CDR3 is made up of 14 amino acids. Here the CDR3 reads CASSSGTGGSEQYF. DNA of the CDR3: TGTGCCAGCAGTTCAGGGACAGGGGGCTCCGAGCAGTACTTC.

The CDR3 sequence is CASSIDGTSGSKNEQFF. The CDR3 coding sequence is TGTGCCAGTAGTATAGATGGGACTAGCGGGAGTAAAAATGAGCAGTTCTTC. The rearrangement links TRBV19 to TRBJ2-1; 14 positions match TRBD2. The germline gives CDR1 LNHDA, CDR2 SQIVND (reference sequence). This CDR3 region has 17 residues. Unmatched junction bases numbered 5, after V lost 0 bases and J lost 7 bases. Drawing the rest from reference TRBV19 and TRBJ2-1, the complete variable domain is DGGITQSPKYLFRKEGQNVTLSCEQNLNHDAMYWYRQDPGQGLRLIYYSQIVNDFQKGDIAEGYSVSREKKESFPLTVTSAQKNPTAFYLCASSIDGTSGSKNEQFFGPGTRLTVL.

The chain couples TRBV6-5 to TRBJ2-1; TRBD2 might be the D (6 bases). CDR1 and CDR2 (germline): MNHEY, SVGAGI. The CDR3 consists of 13 residues. Deletions cut 5 bases from V and 11 bases from J, with 16 bases between. CDR3 bases: TGTGCCAGCAGTAATGGTGGGAGGACACAGCAGTTCTTC. It encodes CASSNGGRTQQFF.

The chain joins TRBV4-1 to TRBJ2-2; 9 nucleotides align to TRBD2. CDR1 is MGHRA and CDR2 is YSYEKL in the germline V gene. CDR3 size: 17 residues. The ends lost 2 bases at V and 3 bases at J; junction bases unmatched: 7. The DNA of the CDR3 is TGCGCCAGCAGCCAACCGGAGACTAGCGGTGACACCGGGGAGCTGTTTTTT. This gives the protein CASSQPETSGDTGELFF.

This chain links TRBV9 with TRBJ2-2; a weak D match, TRBD2 (6 bases). The CDR3 covers 15 residues. Trimming pared 2 bases from V and 4 bases from J, leaving 12 bases between. CDR1 SGDLS and CDR2 YYNGEE come from the germline V gene. In DNA, the CDR3 is TGTGCCAGCAGCGTCTTCGGGCGGGGCACCGGGGAGCTGTTTTTT. Translation gives CASSVFGRGTGELFF.

V usage is TRBV9 and J usage is TRBJ2-1; 8 positions match TRBD2. The CDR3 has 15 residues. CDR1 and CDR2 from the germline V gene are SGDLS and YYNGEE. Losses at the gene ends were 4 bases for V and 0 bases for J; bases not matched to a gene: 3. CDR3 coding DNA: TGTGCCAGCAGCATGAGCGGGAGCTCCTACAATGAGCAGTTCTTC. Protein product: CASSMSGSSYNEQFF.

The V gene is TRBV27, the J gene TRBJ1-1, with D possibly matching TRBD1 (6 bases). CDR1 is MNHEY, CDR2 SMNVEV, per germline (reference sequence). This CDR3 is built from 15 residues. Deletions cut 6 bases from V and 3 bases from J, with 17 bases between. The DNA for the CDR3 is TGTGCCAGCAGCTTCCAACTACAGGGTGACACTGAAGCTTTCTTT. It encodes CASSFQLQGDTEAFF.

The CDR3: CASSRGGVREKLFF. The CDR3 DNA reads TGTGCCAGCAGCCGAGGGGGGGTTCGTGAAAAACTGTTTTTT. The V call is TRBV6-5, the J call TRBJ1-4; a weak D match, TRBD1 (6 bases). V was shortened by 6 bases and J by 7 bases, with 15 bases between the two germline ends. CDR3 size: 14 residues. Germline V gene lookup returns CDR1 MNHEY and CDR2 SVGAGI.

The chain combines TRBV28 with TRBJ1-5; 8 bases align to TRBD1. The germline CDR1 and CDR2 sequences are MDHEN and SYDVKM. There are 16 residues in the CDR3. After removal of 4 bases from V and 7 bases from J, the junction contained 12 bases not matched to a gene. The chain's CDR3 is CASSSIDRGGRQPQHF. The CDR3 bases are TGTGCCAGCAGTTCCATAGACAGGGGCGGGAGACAGCCCCAGCATTTT.

The chain links TRBV7-9 to TRBJ1-4; 8 positions agree with TRBD1. Looked up from germline, CDR1 is SEHNR and CDR2 is FQNEAQ (reference sequence). The V and J ends lost 3 bases and 7 bases, in that order; junction bases with no gene match: 4. CDR3 length: 14 residues. CDR3 region: CASSLTGVSEKLFF. The CDR3 bases are TGTGCCAGCAGCTTGACAGGGGTGAGTGAAAAACTGTTTTTT.

The CDR3: CASSVEEGRRYGYTF. The CDR3 bases are TGTGCCAGCAGCGTAGAGGAGGGGAGGCGGTATGGCTACACCTTC. The chain has TRBV9 and TRBJ1-2; D is possibly TRBD1 (5 bases). Germline-derived CDR1 and CDR2 are SGDLS and YYNGEE. V was shortened by 0 bases and J by 5 bases, with 14 bases between the two germline ends. The CDR3 totals 15 residues. The full variable domain, rest sourced from reference TRBV9 and TRBJ1-2, is DSGVTQTPKHLITATGQRVTLRCSPRSGDLSVYWYQQSLDQGLQFLIQYYNGEERAKGNILERFSAQQFPDLHSELNLSSLELGDSALYFCASSVEEGRRYGYTFGSGTRLTVV.

The chain carries TRBV5-1 and TRBJ2-7, with 8 bases matching TRBD1. With V trimmed by 1 base and J by 6 bases, 12 bases remained unmatched. The CDR3 sequence is 16 residues long. Per the germline V gene, CDR1 is SGHRS and CDR2 is YFSETQ. CDR3 DNA: TGCGCCAGCAGCTTGTTTCCTTTACAGGGGGATGGCGAGCAGTACTTC. It encodes CASSLFPLQGDGEQYF.